These 14 T cell receptor beta chains were all obtained from the same sample, sequenced in a study of cytomegalovirus exposure and HLA in healthy donors. Use of 60 Vbeta and 13 Jbeta primers characterized the PCR. This table comes from immunoSEQ multiplex PCR, and its TCRdb copy is limited to in-frame clones, with some not included. The sample holds 150,000 or so clones, 65% to 85% seen once. The source material was PBMCs. The receptors shown here come from a woman between 45 and 60 years old in good health and CMV-seropositive.

The V gene is TRBV4-2, the J gene TRBJ1-2, with 8 positions matching TRBD1. The V gene's germline CDR1 is LGHNA and CDR2 YNFKEQ. Trimming at V came to 4 bases and at J to 4 bases, leaving 5 bases not matched to a gene. CDR3 length: 14 amino acids. The CDR3 protein is CASSLETGGYGYTF. CDR3 DNA: TGTGCCAGCAGCCTCGAAACAGGGGGCTATGGCTACACCTTC.

The V and J genes are TRBV6-5 and TRBJ2-7, with TRBD1 as a possible D gene (6 bases). The V end was cut by 6 bases, the J end by 3 bases, with 9 bases between. CDR1 is MNHEY and CDR2 is SVGAGI in the germline V gene. This CDR3 spans 12 amino acids. CDR3 sequence: CASRGRGYEQYF. In nucleotides, the CDR3 is TGTGCCAGCAGGGGCAGGGGCTACGAGCAGTACTTC.

This clone showed up just once. This chain connects TRBV18 to TRBJ1-1, with 8 positions matching TRBD1. The CDR3 loop spans 15 amino acids. Per germline, CDR1 KGHSH and CDR2 LQKENI. V shed 3 bases and J 4 bases; nucleotides not matched to a gene: 7. The CDR3 spells CASSPLGQGSTEAFF. The DNA for the CDR3 is TGTGCCAGCTCACCTCTCGGACAGGGTTCCACTGAAGCTTTCTTT.

The J gene is TRBJ1-2, the V gene TRBV13, with 7 bases that match TRBD1. This CDR3 spans 15 amino acids. CDR1 PRHDT and CDR2 FYEKMQ come from the germline V gene (reference sequence). After removal of 4 bases from V and 3 bases from J, the junction contained 8 bases not matched to a gene. CDR3 residues: CASSWRQGRHYGYTF. CDR3 sequence (DNA): TGTGCCAGCAGCTGGAGACAGGGCAGGCACTATGGCTACACCTTC.

This clone turned up a few times. The chain links TRBV7-9 to TRBJ2-3; 9 positions match TRBD2. Per germline, CDR1 SEHNR and CDR2 FQNEAQ (reference sequence). After removal of 5 bases from V and 1 base from J, the junction contained 4 bases not matched to a gene. The CDR3 length is 15 residues. The CDR3 spells CASSPLAGGTDTQYF. CDR3 DNA: TGTGCCAGCAGCCCACTAGCGGGTGGCACAGATACGCAGTATTTT.

Notes on this clone: The same CDR3 is also encoded by other DNA sequences in this sample. The genes are TRBV5-1 and TRBJ2-2, with 10 bases aligning to TRBD1. The CDR3 is made up of 15 amino acids. Losses at the gene ends were 4 bases for V and 3 bases for J; bases not matched to a gene: 3. From germline, CDR1 is SGHRS and CDR2 YFSETQ. CDR3 sequence: CASSLGQGDTGELFF. The DNA of the CDR3 is TGCGCCAGCAGCCTTGGACAGGGGGACACCGGGGAGCTGTTTTTT.

This CDR3 reads CASSETRSDTQYF. The CDR3 nucleotides are TGTGCCAGCAGCGAGACTAGATCAGATACGCAGTATTTT. The V call is TRBV9, the J call TRBJ2-3, with TRBD2 as a possible D gene (6 bases). CDR1 is SGDLS, CDR2 YYNGEE, per germline. The ends were cut back, 3 bases at V and 4 bases at J, with 9 bases in the middle. This CDR3 region has 13 residues.

This clone was seen only a few times. V usage is TRBV10-3 and J usage is TRBJ1-1; a possible D gene is TRBD1 (5 bases). V was trimmed by 6 bases and J by 0 bases, leaving 11 bases between them. The CDR3 length is 14 residues. Germline-derived CDR1 and CDR2 are ENHRY and SYGVKD. CDR3 sequence: CAISGGEMNTEAFF. As DNA, the CDR3 is TGTGCCATCAGCGGAGGGGAAATGAACACTGAAGCTTTCTTT.

The chain joins TRBV2 to TRBJ1-1; tentatively, D is TRBD1 (5 bases). The CDR3 is 15 amino acids. Germline V gene data show CDR1 as SNHLY and CDR2 as FYNNEI. With 8 bases removed from V and 1 base from J, the gap between germline ends came to 17 bases. The CDR3 sequence: CASFKSEGKNTEAFF. Written as DNA, the CDR3 is TGTGCCAGCTTTAAGTCGGAGGGGAAGAACACTGAAGCTTTCTTT.

This clone showed up just once. This rearrangement joins TRBV4-3 to TRBJ2-2, with a tentative D call TRBD1 (6 bases). The germline V gene encodes CDR1 LGHNA and CDR2 YSLEER. The CDR3 loop spans 14 amino acids. V shed 4 bases and J shed 4 bases, with 10 bases lying between them. The CDR3 bases are TGCGCCAGCAGCCTCCGGGACACCACCGGGGAGCTGTTTTTT. It translates to CASSLRDTTGELFF.

The CDR3: CASSSQATGHYGYTF. CDR3 bases: TGTGCCAGCAGCTCTCAGGCCACAGGGCACTATGGCTACACCTTC. The chain has TRBV5-4 and TRBJ1-2; D may be TRBD1 (6 bases). Trimming removed 3 bases at V and 3 bases at J, with 15 bases between. The length of the CDR3 is 15 residues. Per the germline V gene, CDR1 is SGHNT and CDR2 is YYREEE (reference sequence).

This clone came up once. An end of the junction differs from the germline gene, which may be a read error. The CDR3 bases are TGTGCCAGCAGCGTGAGCGGGGCCAACGGCCTGACTTTC. It yields the protein CASSVSGANGLTF. This chain uses TRBV9 with TRBJ2-6, with 7 bases lining up with TRBD2. The CDR3 loop spans 13 amino acids. Germline V gene sequence: CDR1 SGDLS, CDR2 YYNGEE.

The gene calls are TRBV6-1 and TRBJ1-1; possibly TRBD1 for D (6 bases). This CDR3 has 10 residues. V was trimmed by 7 bases and J by 10 bases, leaving 10 bases between them. Germline V gene lookup returns CDR1 MNHNS and CDR2 SASEGT. The CDR3 DNA follows: TGTGCCAGCAAGGGGGGGGGAGCTTTCTTT. Protein sequence: CASKGGGAFF.

The chain joins TRBV30 to TRBJ2-3, with 10 bases identical to TRBD2. Germline-derived CDR1 and CDR2 are GTSNPN and SVGIG (reference sequence). V trimming: 7 bases; J trimming: 5 bases; junction bases outside the gene matches: 9. CDR3 size: 14 residues. CDR3 coding DNA: TGTGCCTTTCAGCGGGGGGGCTCCGGAGATACGCAGTATTTT. Translating gives CAFQRGGSGDTQYF.